These 27 T cell receptor beta chains were sequenced from one sample in a study of blood T cell repertoires in COVID-19. TCRdb keeps only in-frame clones here, not all; method: immunoSEQ multiplex PCR. The sample includes about 120,000 clones, approximately 90% of them seen just once. The source material was peripheral blood. Receptors were obtained from a human donor with active COVID-19. The donor label of this sample is uncertain.

The chain employs TRBV7-2 and TRBJ2-2, with D hard to call. V dropped 2 bases and J dropped 4 bases, with 8 bases sitting between them. Germline loops: CDR1 SGHTA, CDR2 FQGNSA. The CDR3 is made up of 14 amino acids. The CDR3 is CASSLLVATGELFF. CDR3 sequence (DNA): TGTGCCAGCAGCTTACTTGTAGCCACCGGGGAGCTGTTTTTT. Complete variable domain (other parts from reference TRBV7-2 and TRBJ2-2): GAGVSQSPSNKVTEKGKDVELRCDPISGHTALYWYRQSLGQGLEFLIYFQGNSAPDKSGLPSDRFSAERTGGSVSTLTIQRTQQEDSAVYLCASSLLVATGELFFGEGSRLTVL.

The CDR3 nucleotides are TGTGCCAGCGGGGGGGGCTCTTCCTACGAGCAGTACTTC. Its protein product is CASGGGSSYEQYF. The chain carries TRBV6-5 and TRBJ2-7; D is perhaps TRBD2 (7 bases). CDR1 and CDR2 (germline): MNHEY, SVGAGI. Trimming pared 8 bases from V and 1 base from J, leaving 12 bases between. The CDR3 totals 13 residues.

V gene TRBV7-2 combines with J gene TRBJ2-3; TRBD2 aligns across 7 bases. Germline CDR1 reads SGHTA; CDR2 reads FQGNSA. This CDR3 has 15 residues. Trimming removed 2 bases from V and 0 bases from J; junction bases left unmatched: 2. CDR3 DNA sequence: TGTGCCAGCAGCTTATGGGGGGGGAGCACAGATACGCAGTATTTT. It translates to CASSLWGGSTDTQYF.

This rearrangement joins TRBV27 to TRBJ2-7, with 10 bases lining up with TRBD2. CDR1 and CDR2 (germline): MNHEY, SMNVEV (reference sequence). The CDR3 consists of 15 residues. The junction had 4 bases not matched to a gene; V was cut back by 5 bases and J by 0 bases. Here the CDR3 DNA reads TGTGCCAGCAGTCTTAGCGGGGGGCACTCCTACGAGCAGTACTTC. Residues: CASSLSGGHSYEQYF.

The chain couples TRBV4-1 to TRBJ1-1, with TRBD1 matching over 9 bases. Germline trimming cut 1 base from V and 6 bases from J; bases unmatched to any gene: 6. CDR1 and CDR2 (germline): MGHRA, YSYEKL. The CDR3 length is 15 residues. The CDR3 protein is CASSQVGTGRPEAFF. As DNA, the CDR3 is TGCGCCAGCAGCCAAGTAGGGACAGGGAGGCCTGAAGCTTTCTTT.

The genes are TRBV5-1 and TRBJ2-1, with 9 positions matching TRBD2. The germline V gene has CDR1 SGHRS and CDR2 YFSETQ. The junction had 11 bases not matched to a gene; V was cut back by 2 bases and J by 14 bases. The length of the CDR3 is 14 residues. The chain's CDR3 is CASSFLSAGGQEFF. Here the CDR3 DNA reads TGCGCCAGCAGCTTTCTCTCAGCGGGGGGCCAGGAGTTCTTC.

V is TRBV19 and J is TRBJ2-1; tentative D call: TRBD2 (7 bases). CDR1 and CDR2 (germline): LNHDA, SQIVND (reference sequence). The CDR3 sequence is 16 residues long. V was clipped by 3 bases and J by 4 bases, with 16 bases between them. The DNA for the CDR3 is TGTGCCAGTAGTATGCTAACGGGGGGCGGGTACAATGAGCAGTTCTTC. The encoded protein is CASSMLTGGGYNEQFF. Full variable domain (rest looked up from reference TRBV19 and TRBJ2-1): DGGITQSPKYLFRKEGQNVTLSCEQNLNHDAMYWYRQDPGQGLRLIYYSQIVNDFQKGDIAEGYSVSREKKESFPLTVTSAQKNPTAFYLCASSMLTGGGYNEQFFGPGTRLTVL.

This clone showed up just once. The chain carries TRBV27 and TRBJ1-2; 7 bases are a match to TRBD1. CDR3 length: 15 residues. J gave up 6 bases and V 2 bases, and 9 bases lay outside the gene matches. CDR1 is MNHEY and CDR2 is SMNVEV in the germline V gene (reference sequence). The CDR3 region has the DNA TGTGCCAGCAGTTTAAAGGGGGCCCAATCGGATGGCTACACCTTC. It yields the protein CASSLKGAQSDGYTF.

The genes are TRBV19 and TRBJ2-3; D gene uncertain. V was trimmed by 5 bases and J by 11 bases, leaving 17 bases between them. From germline, CDR1 is LNHDA and CDR2 SQIVND (reference sequence). This CDR3 contains 13 residues. The CDR3 sequence: CASSPAMYSLQYF. The CDR3 DNA reads TGTGCCAGTAGTCCCGCGATGTACAGTCTGCAGTATTTT.

The chain employs TRBV12-3 or TRBV12-4 and TRBJ1-6, with D possibly TRBD1 on 5 matching bases. V lost 3 bases, J lost 14 bases, and 11 bases lay in between. CDR3 length: 12 residues. CDR3 bases: TGTGCCAGCAGTTTCACGGGGGGATCCCTCCACTTT. It codes for CASSFTGGSLHF.

The rearrangement links TRBV7-2 to TRBJ1-2, with D tentatively TRBD1 (6 bases). This CDR3 spans 14 amino acids. Between the trimmed V and J ends, which lost 2 bases and 6 bases, there was a span of 13 bases. The germline V gene encodes CDR1 SGHTA and CDR2 FQGNSA. In DNA, the CDR3 is TGTGCCAGCAGCTTAAGTACCAGGGGCCATGGCTACACCTTC. Amino acid sequence: CASSLSTRGHGYTF.

The chain has TRBV4-3 and TRBJ1-4; D call uncertain. The CDR3 runs to 16 residues. V was clipped by 0 bases and J by 5 bases, with 13 bases between them. Germline lookup yields CDR1 LGHNA and CDR2 YSLEER. The DNA for the CDR3 is TGCGCCAGCAGCCAAGATAGGAGGATCCTAAATGAAAAACTGTTTTTT. Its protein is CASSQDRRILNEKLFF.

V gene TRBV25-1 combines with J gene TRBJ2-2; unclear D gene. Germline V CDR1 and CDR2: MGHDK, SYGVNS. The germline V and J ends were trimmed by 0 bases and 9 bases, with 8 bases remaining between them. This CDR3 is built from 13 residues. For the CDR3, the DNA is TGTGCCAGCAGTGAATATGGAGTCCGGGAGCTGTTTTTT. Its translation: CASSEYGVRELFF.

The chain joins TRBV18 to TRBJ1-1; TRBD1 is a possible D gene (6 bases). Germline lookup yields CDR1 KGHSH and CDR2 LQKENI. CDR3 length: 14 residues. Trimming removed 6 bases at V and 3 bases at J, with 14 bases between. CDR3 loop: CASSGLSGDTEAFF. The DNA of the CDR3 is TGTGCCAGCTCCGGATTGTCAGGGGACACTGAAGCTTTCTTT.

The chain links TRBV11-2 to TRBJ1-2; 8 bases are a match to TRBD1. Germline trimming cut 3 bases from V and 6 bases from J; bases unmatched to any gene: 15. Germline V gene lookup returns CDR1 SGHAT and CDR2 FQNNGV. CDR3 length equals 17 residues. CDR3: CASSLPPTGGSPDGYTF. The CDR3, as DNA: TGTGCCAGCAGCTTGCCCCCAACAGGGGGATCCCCGGATGGCTACACCTTC.

The gene calls are TRBV27 and TRBJ2-1, with 7 bases that match TRBD1. The germline gives CDR1 MNHEY, CDR2 SMNVEV (reference sequence). V lost 4 bases to trimming and J lost 9 bases; unmatched junction nucleotides: 0. The CDR3 runs to 11 residues. DNA of the CDR3: TGTGCCAGCAGTTCAGGGGGTGAGCAGTTCTTC. This sequence encodes CASSSGGEQFF.

The chain uses TRBV2 and TRBJ2-2, with 8 positions matching TRBD1. CDR1 and CDR2 from the germline V gene are SNHLY and FYNNEI. This CDR3 comprises 16 residues. The J segment lost 5 bases and the V segment lost 2 bases, leaving 7 bases of the junction unmatched. CDR3 region: CASSEQGARGTGELFF. The CDR3 nucleotides are TGTGCCAGCAGTGAACAGGGGGCCAGAGGTACCGGGGAGCTGTTTTTT.

Only one count was recorded for this clone. This chain connects TRBV5-5 to TRBJ1-2; 7 nucleotides align to TRBD1. The germline gives CDR1 SGHKS, CDR2 YYEKEE (reference sequence). The CDR3 totals 15 residues. With V trimmed by 0 bases and J by 4 bases, 6 bases remained unmatched. The CDR3 DNA is TGTGCCAGCAGCTTGGATCCACAGGGGAGCTATGGCTACACCTTC. Translating it yields CASSLDPQGSYGYTF.

The genes are TRBV2 and TRBJ1-5, with D maybe TRBD1 (5 bases). V lost 8 bases to trimming and J lost 7 bases, with 12 bases between them. The CDR3 length is 12 residues. Per the germline V gene, CDR1 is SNHLY and CDR2 is FYNNEI. In nucleotides, the CDR3 is TGTGCCAGCTGGACACCGAACCAGCCCCAGCATTTT. This codes for CASWTPNQPQHF.

V and J are TRBV6-2 or TRBV6-3 and TRBJ1-5; D gene unclear. Trimming took off 2 bases at V and 2 bases at J, with 7 bases between the two ends. CDR3 size: 14 residues. Germline lookup yields CDR1 MNHEY and CDR2 SVGEGT. Here the CDR3 reads CASSYHQGNQPQHF. DNA of the CDR3: TGTGCCAGCAGTTACCACCAGGGCAATCAGCCCCAGCATTTT.

Only one count was recorded for this clone. The rearrangement uses TRBV7-9 and TRBJ2-1, with D tentatively TRBD1 (6 bases). Trimming removed 5 bases at V and 0 bases at J, with 14 bases between. The CDR3 sequence is 16 residues long. In germline, CDR1 is SEHNR, CDR2 FQNEAQ (reference sequence). CDR3 amino acids: CASSPTTGRSYNEQFF. In DNA, the CDR3 is TGTGCCAGCAGCCCTACAACAGGGCGCTCCTACAATGAGCAGTTCTTC.

Comment on this clone: The same CDR3 also results from other DNA sequences found in this sample. The chain uses TRBV5-1 and TRBJ2-3, with 8 bases aligning to TRBD2. The CDR3 spans 14 residues. V shed 2 bases and J 2 bases; nucleotides not matched to a gene: 1. Germline assignment: CDR1 SGHRS and CDR2 YFSETQ. The CDR3 coding sequence is TGCGCCAGCAGCTTAGCGGGGGCCACAGATACGCAGTATTTT. This gives the protein CASSLAGATDTQYF. The full variable domain, completed using reference TRBV5-1 and TRBJ2-3, is KAGVTQTPRYLIKTRGQQVTLSCSPISGHRSVSWYQQTPGQGLQFLFEYFSETQRNKGNFPGRFSGRQFSNSRSEMNVSTLELGDSALYLCASSLAGATDTQYFGPGTRLTVL.

This chain joins TRBV5-1 and TRBJ2-5; D unresolved. Between the trimmed V and J ends, which lost 3 bases and 5 bases, there was a span of 14 bases. CDR3 size: 14 residues. The germline CDR1 and CDR2 sequences are SGHRS and YFSETQ. CDR3 coding DNA: TGCGCCAGCAGCTCGATTCCAAGTACTGAGACCCAGTACTTC. Encoded protein: CASSSIPSTETQYF.

This chain links TRBV28 with TRBJ2-3; a weak D match, TRBD2 (6 bases). From germline, CDR1 is MDHEN and CDR2 SYDVKM. The CDR3 has 15 residues. V dropped 2 bases and J dropped 0 bases, with 9 bases sitting between them. The CDR3 protein is CASSLGEVSTDTQYF. The DNA of the CDR3 is TGTGCCAGCAGTTTAGGGGAGGTGAGCACAGATACGCAGTATTTT.

This chain connects TRBV11-2 to TRBJ2-7; 7 bases are shared with TRBD2. V gave up 4 bases and J gave up 3 bases; unmatched junction bases: 6. Germline V gives CDR1 SGHAT, CDR2 FQNNGV. The CDR3 has 14 amino acids. CDR3 sequence (DNA): TGTGCCAGCAGCTCGGAGGCGGGGGACTACGAGCAGTACTTC. Translation: CASSSEAGDYEQYF.

This chain joins TRBV7-6 and TRBJ1-3, with D unresolved. The germline V gene encodes CDR1 SGHVS and CDR2 FNYEAQ. Trimming took off 5 bases at V and 7 bases at J, with 15 bases between the two ends. This CDR3 region has 14 residues. In DNA form, the CDR3 reads TGTGCCAGCAGCAATAATCCACGCGCCAACACCATATATTTT. Amino acids: CASSNNPRANTIYF.

V gene TRBV20-1 combines with J gene TRBJ1-5; maybe TRBD1 (6 bases). Germline V gene sequence: CDR1 DFQATT, CDR2 SNEGSKA (reference sequence). This CDR3 is 14 amino acids long. V was clipped by 3 bases and J by 6 bases, with 15 bases between them. As DNA, the CDR3 is TGCAGTGCTAGTCTGTCAGGGGCCGGTCAGCCCCAGCATTTT. It encodes CSASLSGAGQPQHF.